This T cell receptor beta chain was sequenced in a study of T cell responses to AZD1222 COVID-19 vaccine. Notes on the study in general: Regions 160-218 and 743-854 held dominance among vaccine-associated CD4 TCRs, which spanned spike. Sampled repertoires all dated from after the peak T cell response. Donors were mostly white British, more females; clonal diversity possibly underestimated.

CDR1 and CDR2 (germline): LNHNV, YYDKDF (reference sequence). The ends were cut back, 5 bases at V and 2 bases at J, with 18 bases in the middle. This CDR3 has 16 residues. Clones were sequenced by immunoSEQ multiplex PCR, and TCRdb holds only the in-frame ones, with some missing. The sample shows around 150,000 clones, roughly 90% of them seen only once. Comments on this clone: Its antigen remains unknown.

The chain has TRBV15 and TRBJ1-2, with TRBD1 as a possible D gene (5 bases). This TCR came from an adult in good health. The sequenced sample was peripheral blood, obtained on day 0 of AZD1222 vaccination. The CDR3 region is CATSGQKGETNYGYTF. As DNA, the CDR3 is TGTGCCACCAGCGGTCAAAAAGGGGAGACGAACTATGGCTACACCTTC. Looking up the rest from reference TRBV15 and TRBJ1-2 gives the full variable domain: DAMVIQNPRYQVTQFGKPVTLSCSQTLNHNVMYWYQQKSSQAPKLLFHYYDKDFNNEADTPDNFQSRRPNTSFCFLDIRSPGLGDTAMYLCATSGQKGETNYGYTFGSGTRLTVV.